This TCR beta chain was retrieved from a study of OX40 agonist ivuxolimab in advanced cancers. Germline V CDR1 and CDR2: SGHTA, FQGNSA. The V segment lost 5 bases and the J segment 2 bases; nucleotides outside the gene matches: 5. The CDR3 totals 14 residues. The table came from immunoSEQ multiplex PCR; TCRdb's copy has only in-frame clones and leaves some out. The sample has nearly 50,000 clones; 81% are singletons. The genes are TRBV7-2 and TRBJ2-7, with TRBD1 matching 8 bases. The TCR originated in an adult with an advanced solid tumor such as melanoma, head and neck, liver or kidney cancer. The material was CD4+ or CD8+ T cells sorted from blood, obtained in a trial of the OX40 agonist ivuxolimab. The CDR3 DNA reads TGTGCCAGCAGCGTGGACAGGGCGGCCTACGAGCAGTACTTC. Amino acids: CASSVDRAAYEQYF.